The clone carrying this T cell receptor beta chain has just a few counts. The antigen is not known. Looked up from germline, CDR1 is SGHTA and CDR2 is FQGNSA. V trimming: 4 bases; J trimming: 3 bases; junction bases outside the gene matches: 9. This CDR3 contains 16 residues. These data belong to a study of blood T cells in healthy people across ages. Together with a sample-barcoded 5' primer, a J-beta primer mix was included in a second PCR lasting about 7 to 11 cycles. TCRdb re-called the 5' RACE reads with MiXCR, one entry per CDR3 protein. The table includes some 880,000 distinct CDR3 sequences, around 36% detected once. The study, taken as a whole, reports: Significant beta diversity loss was already apparent by age approximately 40, declining roughly linearly. Higher diversity and more naive CD4+ cells were features of long-lived donors, compared to aged donors.

V is TRBV7-2 and J is TRBJ2-7, with 10 bases aligning to TRBD1. The receptor was derived from a man aged 18 to 29 in good health. The sample consisted of blood. The CDR3 coding sequence is TGTGCCAGCAGCTCCTCCGGACAGGGGGGCGGCTACGAGCAGTACTTC. Protein: CASSSSGQGGGYEQYF.